The clone carrying this T cell receptor (beta chain) has more than one count but fewer than ten. The antigen remains unidentified. CDR1 and CDR2 from the germline V gene are LGHNT and FRNRAP. The CDR3 is 14 amino acids. Trimming shortened V by 5 bases and J by 4 bases, and 13 bases separated the two germline ends. This sample is drawn from a study of blood T cells in healthy people across ages. Samples had at least 7 million PBMCs isolated from them. Sample-barcoded 5' priming and a J-beta primer mix drove a second PCR of roughly 7 to 11 cycles. The study obtained at least 2.5 million CDR3-containing paired-end reads from every sample. Each CDR3 protein gets one entry after TCRdb re-called the 5' RACE reads with MiXCR. The sample records 2 million or so distinct CDR3 sequences, about 49% being singletons. General study findings and limits: Expanded clonotype shifts may have been confounded, as the donors had an unknown CMV status. Diversity of TCR beta per million T cells declined in a roughly linear way with age.

The source material was blood. This chain connects TRBV12-5 to TRBJ2-3, with a tentative D call TRBD1 (7 bases). The sequence was obtained from a woman aged 40 to 50 in good health. CDR3 bases: TGTGCTAGTGGTAGGGGGCGCGGGGCAGATACGCAGTATTTT. Translation gives CASGRGRGADTQYF.